This T cell receptor beta chain was sequenced for a study of CD8+ T cells in alopecia areata. Regarding the study as a whole: Tofacitinib yielded significantly lower scalp clonality and fewer expanded CD8+ clones among the top 100.

Treatment noted: oral pan-JAK inhibitor, 5-10 mg twice daily. Extraction and reverse transcription of RNA yielded cDNA as the sequencing template. Libraries were prepared by immunoSEQ multiplex PCR; TCRdb keeps only in-frame clonotypes and omits some of them. The data contain approximately 210,000 clones, 50% to 60% of them singletons. V lost 5 bases to trimming and J lost 8 bases; unmatched junction nucleotides: 7. The germline V gene encodes CDR1 SQVTM and CDR2 ANQGSEA. The CDR3 loop spans 12 amino acids. In its sample, this clone was seen once. Its antigen is not identified. The sequence was collected from a human donor with alopecia areata. J is TRBJ1-2 and V is TRBV29-1, with 8 bases matching TRBD1. The specimen comprised CD4+ T cells sorted from blood, sampled at week 4, from a patient treated with tofacitinib. DNA of the CDR3: TGCAGCGTTTCCACAGGGGGTCAAGGCTACACCTTC. It specifies CSVSTGGQGYTF.